The text below deals with one T cell receptor (beta chain). The antigen this receptor binds is unknown. No qualities accompany the bases; no much larger clone lies one base away. The sample originates from a study of blood T cell repertoires in COVID-19 (dated by TCRdb to the early 2020s). About the investigation overall: Samples from collaborators originated in the United States, Italy and Spain and spanned both the acute and convalescent phases of COVID-19. The prospective study material was composed of cDNA or gDNA derived from T cells, B-cell-depleted T cells, or PBMCs. Subjects who had been exposed to COVID-19, were actively infected with it, or had recovered from it provided the deeply sampled blood TCRbeta repertoires that made up the dataset. The repertoires were released in a freely available public database meant as a resource for research on the immune response to SARS-CoV-2. The samples were drawn from the first 160 participants of the ongoing ImmuneRACE study and from about 1,200 subjects provided by 6 global collaborators. A de-identified subject ID, COVID-19 status, age in years and sex were almost always included in the sample metadata. HLA class I and class II types, where available, came from metadata supplied by the sample provider rather than from assay-based typing.

Collaborating institutions collected whole blood in K2EDTA tubes following their own protocols. For TCRbeta analysis, collaborators shipped samples as frozen whole blood, isolated PBMCs, or DNA extracted from either of those sample types. The germline V gene encodes CDR1 LNHDA and CDR2 SQIVND (reference sequence). V loses 5 bases, J loses 1 base, and the germline ends lie 10 bases apart. The CDR3 holds 14 amino acids from the cysteine to the phenylalanine. This entry keeps only the CDR3 DNA: 42 bases, framed from base 1. Paper-wide results and their limitations: The amount of clinical and demographic metadata varied by source and participant and was provided uncurated.

The immunoSEQ Assay, a bias-controlled multiplex PCR, was used to amplify TCRbeta CDR3 regions from genomic DNA. The paper's data handling went like this. The number of nucleated cells in each sample was estimated by amplification of reference gene primers within the assay. To quantify the absolute abundance of each unique TCRbeta CDR3 rearrangement, sequence reads were collapsed and filtered. Productive Simpson clonality was computed per sample as the square root of Simpson's diversity index over productive rearrangements. Not all clones reach the TCRdb copy of this immuneACCESS table, which keeps in-frame sequences only. Checked studies attribute under half of the gap to unresolved V genes and leave the rest unexplained. That table gives V, J and clone size, and the DNA gave D and trimming. The sample contains approximately 210,000 clones, 75% to 90% of them found a single time. The top ten hold roughly 5% of the sample.

This clonotype originated in a woman in her thirties or forties with acute or convalescent COVID-19. The V gene is TRBV19 and the J gene is TRBJ2-3; possibly the D gene is TRBD1, per 5 matching bases. The sequencing input was peripheral blood. The base sequence is TGTGCCAGTAGTGACCAGGGCGGCACAGATACGCAGTATTTT. Its protein product is CASSDQGGTDTQYF.